The 5 T cell receptor beta chains below come from one sample, sequenced in a study of T cell repertoires in cytomegalovirus infection. TCRdb independently ran MiXCR on the reads; one entry per CDR3 protein. This table has 250,000 to 300,000 distinct CDR3 sequences, 8% to 9.5% appearing once. Material: PBMCs. These receptors were obtained from a human donor in good health (CMV status not recorded). Some clones in this sample may be carry-over from other donors' samples.

There are many counts of this clonotype. The chain uses TRBV7-9 and TRBJ2-7, with D perhaps being TRBD1 or TRBD2 (5 bases each). The V end lost 4 bases, the J end lost 7 bases, and 20 bases lay between the germline ends. This CDR3 is built from 15 residues. CDR1 and CDR2 from the germline V gene are SEHNR and FQNEAQ (reference sequence). In DNA form, the CDR3 reads TGTGCCAGCAGCTCCCAAGGTGGACTTAAGGGGGAGCAGTACTTC. Translated, it gives CASSSQGGLKGEQYF.

This clonotype was recorded at least ten times. The V and J genes are TRBV20-1 and TRBJ1-5, with TRBD1 matching over 7 bases. CDR3 length: 13 amino acids. V was clipped by 5 bases and J by 5 bases; unmatched bases: 6. Germline assignment: CDR1 DFQATT and CDR2 SNEGSKA (reference sequence). The CDR3 DNA follows: TGCAGTGCTCGACAGGGTCTCGATCAGCCCCAGCATTTT. Its translation: CSARQGLDQPQHF.

Ten or more counts support this clonotype. The chain joins TRBV7-8 to TRBJ2-3, with 7 positions matching TRBD1. V gave up 5 bases and J gave up 3 bases; unmatched junction bases: 11. Germline-derived CDR1 and CDR2 are SGHVS and FQNEAQ. The CDR3 consists of 16 residues. CDR3 sequence reads: CASSPDRVYGTDTQYF. CDR3 nucleotide sequence: TGTGCCAGCAGCCCCGACAGGGTCTACGGGACAGATACGCAGTATTTT.

This clonotype was counted between two and nine times. This sequence joins TRBV28 and TRBJ2-7, with D possibly being TRBD1 (6 bases). The length of the CDR3 is 13 residues. The germline CDR1 and CDR2 sequences are MDHEN and SYDVKM. V lost 4 bases to trimming and J lost 6 bases, with 13 bases between them. CDR3 amino acids: CASSWTELSEQYF. The CDR3 DNA is TGTGCCAGCAGTTGGACAGAGCTCTCCGAGCAGTACTTC.

This clonotype was recorded at least ten times. This CDR3 is CAWSLSREQFF. The CDR3 coding sequence is TGTGCCTGGAGTCTCAGCAGGGAGCAGTTCTTC. The chain links TRBV30 to TRBJ2-1; D call uncertain. Trimming removed 2 bases from V and 10 bases from J, with 9 bases in between. The CDR3 extends over 11 amino acids. Germline lookup yields CDR1 GTSNPN and CDR2 SVGIG (reference sequence).